This TCR beta chain came from a study of T cells in Graves' hyperthyroidism and ophthalmopathy. General study findings and limits: Researchers report that a 13 V-J model separated ophthalmopathy from stable hyperthyroidism.

This clonotype has at least ten counts. Antigen unknown. Amplified regions were TCR beta CDR3 sequences from RNA transcripts. Initially, a first-round RT-PCR of the TCR CDR3 employed the HTBI primer set. Via MiXCR, TCRdb re-called the multiplex PCR reads, giving one row per CDR3 protein. The sample shows about half a million distinct CDR3 sequences, about 15% of them seen only once. PBMCs stemmed from under 11 ml fresh peripheral blood. The receptor was derived from a woman in her 30s with Graves' ophthalmopathy. The specimen was blood.

The CDR3 region is CSAEDRGLVEQFF. The CDR3 nucleotides read TGCAGTGCTGAGGACAGGGGGCTCGTTGAGCAGTTCTTC. The V and J genes are TRBV20-1 and TRBJ2-1; TRBD1 matches 11 bases. Per germline, CDR1 DFQATT and CDR2 SNEGSKA (reference sequence). Trimming cost V 5 bases and J 9 bases; bases outside gene matches: 6. The CDR3 consists of 13 residues.